The 23 T cell receptor beta chains listed next were all sequenced from one sample in a study of vaccination effects on CD4 cells after COVID-19. Peptide-pool stimulation followed by sequencing identified expanded antigen-specific CD4+ clonotypes in the ViraFEST assay. It was after nine to eleven days of culture that CD4+ T cells were isolated. Everyone in the study got two shots of either the BNT162b2 or mRNA-1273 vaccine. Clones were sequenced by immunoSEQ multiplex PCR, and TCRdb holds only the in-frame ones, with some missing. The sample yields tens of thousands of clones, under 85% seen once. These receptors have no known antigen. The source was CD4+ T cells from PBMCs cultured with HCoV-OC43 spike peptides, collected after COVID-19 vaccination. Subset specified: HCoV-OC43 spike overlapping peptide pool stimulation. The receptors originated from a human donor who received a COVID-19 vaccine.

The chain combines TRBV19 with TRBJ2-6; either TRBD1 or TRBD2 may fit D (5 bases each). The CDR3 loop spans 18 amino acids. CDR1 and CDR2 from the germline V gene are LNHDA and SQIVND (reference sequence). Between the trimmed V and J ends, which lost 9 bases and 3 bases, there was a span of 24 bases. The CDR3 DNA reads as TGTGCCAGCCTCTCGGGGTGGACTGGGGCGGGTGGGGCCAACGTCCTGACTTTC. Its translation is CASLSGWTGAGGANVLTF.

The CDR3 reads CASKLELSSSYEQYV. The DNA of the CDR3 is TGTGCCAGCAAGTTAGAGCTTTCGAGCTCCTACGAGCAGTACGTC. The genes are TRBV2 and TRBJ2-7; no firm D call. The germline V gene encodes CDR1 SNHLY and CDR2 FYNNEI. The CDR3 has 15 amino acids. The V and J ends lost 7 bases and 0 bases respectively, with 16 bases between them.

The genes are TRBV6-5 and TRBJ1-1; 9 bases fit TRBD1. V lost 6 bases and J lost 5; bases outside the gene matches: 4. The germline V gene encodes CDR1 MNHEY and CDR2 SVGAGI. The CDR3 runs 13 residues. This chain's CDR3 is CASRTDRGTEAFF. In DNA form, the CDR3 reads TGTGCCAGCAGGACGGACAGGGGAACTGAAGCTTTCTTT.

V and J are TRBV7-8 and TRBJ1-1; the D is unclear. Germline V CDR1 and CDR2: SGHVS, FQNEAQ. The ends were cut back, 1 base at V and 0 bases at J, with 6 bases in the middle. There are 14 residues in the CDR3. The chain's CDR3 is CASSLEFLNTEAFF. The CDR3 DNA reads TGTGCCAGCAGCTTAGAATTCTTGAACACTGAAGCTTTCTTT.

This clone was seen only a few times. The chain links TRBV5-4 to TRBJ2-2, with D possibly being TRBD1 (6 bases). V lost 0 bases to trimming and J lost 3 bases, with 12 bases between them. This CDR3 comprises 16 residues. Germline loops: CDR1 SGHNT, CDR2 YYREEE (reference sequence). The chain's CDR3 is CASSLGAGAYTGELFF. As DNA, the CDR3 is TGTGCCAGCAGCTTGGGCGCAGGGGCGTACACCGGGGAGCTGTTTTTT.

The V and J genes are TRBV24-1 and TRBJ2-3; 8 bases are shared with TRBD1. The germline V gene has CDR1 KGHDR and CDR2 SFDVKD. J lost 7 bases, V lost 3 bases, and 8 bases had no gene match. The length of the CDR3 is 15 residues. The CDR3 loop is CATSDDRGAANTQYF. As DNA, the CDR3 is TGTGCCACCAGTGATGACAGGGGCGCAGCGAATACGCAGTATTTT.

The V call is TRBV6-5, the J call TRBJ2-1; D is uncertain. CDR1 MNHEY and CDR2 SVGAGI come from the germline V gene. This CDR3 has 13 residues. The germline V and J ends were trimmed by 5 bases and 10 bases, with 15 bases remaining between them. The CDR3, as DNA: TGTGCCAGCAGTCGACCCTCGTCGTTAGAGCAGTTCTTC. This codes for CASSRPSSLEQFF.

The chain has TRBV12-3 or TRBV12-4 and TRBJ1-1; no reliable D call. The V end lost 8 bases, the J end lost 3 bases, and 10 bases lay between the germline ends. The CDR3 is 12 amino acids. The CDR3 DNA follows: TGTGCCAGCGCGGCGGGTTACACTGAAGCTTTCTTT. The encoded protein is CASAAGYTEAFF.

This clone was seen a single time. V gene TRBV30 combines with J gene TRBJ1-3, with D hard to call. Trimming removed 0 bases at V and 0 bases at J, with 3 bases between. The CDR3 runs 13 residues. From germline, CDR1 is GTSNPN and CDR2 SVGIG (reference sequence). For the CDR3, the DNA is TGTGCCTGGAGTGTATTCTCTGGAAACACCATATATTTT. Protein product: CAWSVFSGNTIYF.

The chain is built from TRBV12-5 and TRBJ2-2, with TRBD1 matching 10 bases. Germline-derived CDR1 and CDR2 are LGHNT and FRNRAP. V lost 3 bases and J lost 6; bases outside the gene matches: 7. The CDR3 has 16 amino acids. This CDR3 reads CASGLRGQGIPGELFF. CDR3 in DNA: TGTGCTAGTGGTTTAAGGGGACAGGGGATTCCCGGGGAGCTGTTTTTT.

The V and J genes are TRBV29-1 and TRBJ2-1; 9 bases align to TRBD2. The CDR3 consists of 16 residues. Losses at the gene ends were 0 bases for V and 1 base for J; bases not matched to a gene: 4. CDR1 is SQVTM and CDR2 is ANQGSEA in the germline V gene. CDR3 coding DNA: TGCAGCGTTGAAGACGTGCGGGGGGGGTCCTACAATGAGCAGTTCTTC. This translates into CSVEDVRGGSYNEQFF.

This sequence joins TRBV18 and TRBJ1-2, with no clear D. V was clipped by 1 base and J by 4 bases, with 7 bases between them. This CDR3 contains 13 residues. Germline assignment: CDR1 KGHSH and CDR2 LQKENI. The CDR3 region has the DNA TGTGCCAGCTCACCACGTACCCCCTATGGCTACACCTTC. It encodes CASSPRTPYGYTF.

The V and J genes are TRBV3-1 (or the pseudogene TRBV3-2) and TRBJ1-6; 9 nucleotides line up with TRBD1. Germline loops: CDR1 LGHDT, CDR2 YNNKEL (reference sequence). This CDR3 comprises 14 residues. The junction had 4 bases not matched to a gene; V was cut back by 3 bases and J by 10 bases. Here the CDR3 reads CASSQLGQGSPLHF. The CDR3, as DNA: TGTGCCAGCAGCCAGCTAGGACAGGGGTCACCCCTCCACTTT.

This chain joins TRBV7-8 and TRBJ1-6; possibly TRBD1 for D (6 bases). The CDR3 has 15 residues. CDR1 SGHVS and CDR2 FQNEAQ come from the germline V gene. V lost 0 bases and J lost 12, with 15 bases in between. The CDR3 bases are TGTGCCAGCAGCTTAGCCCCAGGGGCCCTAAAACCCCTCCACTTT. Translating gives CASSLAPGALKPLHF.

V usage is TRBV6-5 and J usage is TRBJ1-5; tentative D call: TRBD1 (6 bases). The CDR3 is 13 amino acids. Deletions cut 7 bases from V and 6 bases from J, with 13 bases between. The germline gives CDR1 MNHEY, CDR2 SVGAGI. CDR3 coding DNA: TGTGCCAGCATAGGGGGTCAGAGTCAGCCCCAGCATTTT. This gives the protein CASIGGQSQPQHF.

This clone was found a few times. The chain is built from TRBV11-2 and TRBJ2-3; 15 bases align to TRBD2. CDR3 length: 19 residues. J lost 1 base, V lost 5 bases, and 10 bases had no gene match. Germline V gene sequence: CDR1 SGHAT, CDR2 FQNNGV. The CDR3 DNA sequence: TGTGCCAGCAGCCCGGGACTAGCGGGGGGAAGACGACGCACAGATACGCAGTATTTT. Protein: CASSPGLAGGRRRTDTQYF.

This clone has only a few counts. The rearrangement joins TRBV30 to TRBJ1-5, with unresolved D. The CDR3 loop spans 13 amino acids. Trimming shortened V by 2 bases and J by 2 bases, and 7 bases separated the two germline ends. Germline CDR1 GTSNPN, CDR2 SVGIG (reference sequence). The DNA of the CDR3 is TGTGCCTGGAGTTTGGGTGGCAATCAGCCCCAGCATTTT. This codes for CAWSLGGNQPQHF. Complete variable domain (other parts from reference TRBV30 and TRBJ1-5): SQTIHQWPATLVQPVGSPLSLECTVEGTSNPNLYWYRQAAGRGLQLLFYSVGIGQISSEVPQNLSASRPQDRQFILSSKKLLLSDSGFYLCAWSLGGNQPQHFGDGTRLSIL.

The chain combines TRBV20-1 with TRBJ2-1; 10 positions match TRBD2. With V trimmed by 3 bases and J by 0 bases, 11 bases remained unmatched. CDR3 size: 18 residues. Germline CDR1 DFQATT, CDR2 SNEGSKA (reference sequence). The CDR3 DNA sequence: TGCAGTGCTAGTTCTTCTAGCGGGGGCCTGAGCTCCTACAATGAGCAGTTCTTC. It encodes CSASSSSGGLSSYNEQFF.

The DNA for the CDR3 is TGTGCCAGCAGTTCTCTTGACAGGCCTGGAAACACCATATATTTT. Its translation is CASSSLDRPGNTIYF. The chain links TRBV28 to TRBJ1-3; TRBD1 is a possible D gene (6 bases). Germline CDR1 is MDHEN and CDR2 is SYDVKM. The CDR3 is 15 amino acids. Trimming pared 4 bases from V and 2 bases from J, leaving 12 bases between.

V usage is TRBV6-5 and J usage is TRBJ2-3; TRBD2 matches at 7 bases. The J segment lost 4 bases and the V segment lost 1 base, leaving 5 bases of the junction unmatched. Germline V gives CDR1 MNHEY, CDR2 SVGAGI. There are 15 residues in the CDR3. CDR3 DNA: TGTGCCAGCAGTTACTGGTCAGGGAGGGCAGATACGCAGTATTTT. Its translation is CASSYWSGRADTQYF.

This sequence joins TRBV21-1 and TRBJ2-3; the table's D call TRBD1 went unverified against the DNA. TRBV21-1 is noted as a pseudogene. This CDR3 comprises 16 residues. The CDR3 coding sequence is TGTGCCAGCAGCAAAATAAGGGGCCGGGCCCTTAATACGCAGTATTTT. Translated, it gives CASSKIRGRALNTQYF.

In this sample, this clone turned up a few times. This sequence joins TRBV28 and TRBJ1-6, with D possibly being TRBD1 (5 bases). Germline loops: CDR1 MDHEN, CDR2 SYDVKM. V lost 9 bases and J 6 bases, leaving 9 bases between the germline ends. The CDR3 covers 12 residues. The CDR3 region is CARDTTNSPLHF. Here the CDR3 DNA reads TGTGCCAGGGACACGACTAATTCACCCCTCCACTTT.

The V call is TRBV19, the J call TRBJ2-7; D remains unclear. V lost 0 bases and J 3 bases, leaving 9 bases between the germline ends. The CDR3 length is 14 residues. The germline CDR1 and CDR2 sequences are LNHDA and SQIVND (reference sequence). The CDR3 DNA sequence: TGTGCCAGTAGTATAGAGGGCGAAGTCTACGAGCAGTACGTC. Its translation: CASSIEGEVYEQYV.